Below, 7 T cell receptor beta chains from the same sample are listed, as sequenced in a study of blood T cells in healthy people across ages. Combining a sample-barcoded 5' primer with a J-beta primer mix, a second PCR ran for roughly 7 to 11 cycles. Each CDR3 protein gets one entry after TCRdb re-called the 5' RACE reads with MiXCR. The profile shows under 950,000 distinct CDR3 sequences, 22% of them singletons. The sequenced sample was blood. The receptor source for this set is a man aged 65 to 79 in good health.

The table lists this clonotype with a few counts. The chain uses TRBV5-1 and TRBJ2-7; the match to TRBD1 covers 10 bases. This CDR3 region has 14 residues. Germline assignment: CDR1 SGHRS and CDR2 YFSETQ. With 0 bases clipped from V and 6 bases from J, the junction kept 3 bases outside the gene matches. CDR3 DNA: TGCGCCAGCAGCTTGGGGGACAGGGGATTCGAGCAGTACGTC. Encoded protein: CASSLGDRGFEQYV.

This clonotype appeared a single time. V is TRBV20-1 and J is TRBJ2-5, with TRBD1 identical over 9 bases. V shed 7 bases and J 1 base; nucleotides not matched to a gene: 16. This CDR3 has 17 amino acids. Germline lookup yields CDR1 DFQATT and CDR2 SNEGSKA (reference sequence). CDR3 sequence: CSGPTGGRTHFQETQYF. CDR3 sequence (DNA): TGCAGTGGCCCTACAGGGGGCCGAACCCATTTCCAAGAGACCCAGTACTTC.

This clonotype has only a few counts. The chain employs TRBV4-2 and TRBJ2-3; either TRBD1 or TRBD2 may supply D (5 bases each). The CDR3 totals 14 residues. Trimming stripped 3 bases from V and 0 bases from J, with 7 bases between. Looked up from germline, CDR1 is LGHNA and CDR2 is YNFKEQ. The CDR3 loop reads CASSHGTSTDTQYF. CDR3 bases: TGTGCCAGCAGCCACGGGACGAGCACAGATACGCAGTATTTT.

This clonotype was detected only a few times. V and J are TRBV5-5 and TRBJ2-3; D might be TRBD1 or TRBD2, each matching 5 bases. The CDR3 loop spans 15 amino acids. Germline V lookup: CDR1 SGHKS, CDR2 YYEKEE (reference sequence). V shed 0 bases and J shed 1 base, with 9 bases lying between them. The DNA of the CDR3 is TGTGCCAGCAGCTTGGGGGACGTCGGCACAGATACGCAGTATTTT. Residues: CASSLGDVGTDTQYF. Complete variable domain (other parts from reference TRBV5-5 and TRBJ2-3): DAGVTQSPTHLIKTRGQQVTLRCSPISGHKSVSWYQQVLGQGPQFIFQYYEKEERGRGNFPDRFSARQFPNYSSELNVNALLLGDSALYLCASSLGDVGTDTQYFGPGTRLTVL.

This CDR3 is CASAGTFLNYGYTF. The CDR3 DNA sequence: TGTGCCAGCGCCGGGACATTCCTTAACTATGGCTACACCTTC. V gene TRBV6-6 combines with J gene TRBJ1-2; D is possibly TRBD1 (6 bases). From germline, CDR1 is MNHNY and CDR2 SVGAGI (reference sequence). With 8 bases removed from V and 1 base from J, the gap between germline ends came to 14 bases. This CDR3 spans 14 amino acids.

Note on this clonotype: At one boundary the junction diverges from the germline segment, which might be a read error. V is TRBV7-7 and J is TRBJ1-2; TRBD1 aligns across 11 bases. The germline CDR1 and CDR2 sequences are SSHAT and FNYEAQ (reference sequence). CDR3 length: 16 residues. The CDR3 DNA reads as TGCGCCAGCAGCCCGAGGACAGGGGGCGACGGCTATGGCTACACCTTC. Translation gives CASSPRTGGDGYGYTF.

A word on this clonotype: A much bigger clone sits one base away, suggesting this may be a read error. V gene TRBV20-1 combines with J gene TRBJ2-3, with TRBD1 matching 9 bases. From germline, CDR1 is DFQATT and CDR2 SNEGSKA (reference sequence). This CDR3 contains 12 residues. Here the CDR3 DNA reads TGCAGAGCCAGACAGGGGGCAGATACGCAGTATTTT. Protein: CRARQGADTQYF.